The clone carrying this T cell receptor beta chain was observed a handful of times. This entry belongs to a study of blood T cell repertoires in COVID-19. About the study: In each case, the material was cDNA or gDNA derived from T cells, B-cell-depleted T cells, or PBMCs.

Trimming removed 1 base from V and 10 bases from J, with 11 bases in between. The CDR3 loop spans 13 amino acids. In germline, CDR1 is SNHLY, CDR2 FYNNEI. The study assigned cohorts using participant-reported clinical history. Donors in Cohort 3 counted as recovered after two negative PCRs, clearance, or symptom resolution. TCRdb's copy holds only in-frame clones and misses some; the assay was immunoSEQ multiplex PCR. The profile shows about 250,000 clones, under 90% of them singletons. The origin of this receptor is a middle-aged man who had recovered from COVID-19. The chain carries TRBV2 and TRBJ2-1, with D tentatively TRBD2 (5 bases). Sequences were obtained from PBMCs or T cells enriched from blood (not recorded which). CDR3 residues: CASSEVRTGEQFF. As DNA, the CDR3 is TGTGCCAGCAGTGAAGTGAGAACGGGGGAGCAGTTCTTC.